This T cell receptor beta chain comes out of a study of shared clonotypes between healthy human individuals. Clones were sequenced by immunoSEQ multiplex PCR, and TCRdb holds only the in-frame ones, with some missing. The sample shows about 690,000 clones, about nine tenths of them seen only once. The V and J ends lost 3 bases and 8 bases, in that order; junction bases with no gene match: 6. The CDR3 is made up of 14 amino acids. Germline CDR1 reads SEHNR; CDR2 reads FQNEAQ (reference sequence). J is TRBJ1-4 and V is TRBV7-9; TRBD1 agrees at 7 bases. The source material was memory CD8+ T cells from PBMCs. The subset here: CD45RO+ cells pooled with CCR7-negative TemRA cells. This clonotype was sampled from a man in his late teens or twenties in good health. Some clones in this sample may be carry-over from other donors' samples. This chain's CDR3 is CASSFDRDEEKLFF. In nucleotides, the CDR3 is TGTGCCAGCAGCTTCGACAGGGATGAGGAAAAACTGTTTTTT.